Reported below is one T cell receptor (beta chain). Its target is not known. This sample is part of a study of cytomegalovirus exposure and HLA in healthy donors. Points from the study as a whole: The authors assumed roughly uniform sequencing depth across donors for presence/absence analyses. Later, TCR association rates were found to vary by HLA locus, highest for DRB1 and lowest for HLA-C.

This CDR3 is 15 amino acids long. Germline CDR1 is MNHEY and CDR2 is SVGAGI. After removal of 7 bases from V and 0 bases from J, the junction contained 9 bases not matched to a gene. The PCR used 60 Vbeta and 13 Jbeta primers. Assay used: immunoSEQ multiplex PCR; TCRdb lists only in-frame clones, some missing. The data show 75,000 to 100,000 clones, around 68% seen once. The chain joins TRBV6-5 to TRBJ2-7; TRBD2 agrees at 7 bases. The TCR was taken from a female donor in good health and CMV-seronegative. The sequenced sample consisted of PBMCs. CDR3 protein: CASTQLGGSSYEQYF. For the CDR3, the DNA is TGTGCCAGCACCCAACTCGGGGGGAGCTCCTACGAGCAGTACTTC.